This TCR beta chain was found in a study of spatial heterogeneity in lung cancer (dated by TCRdb to between 2018 and 2020). Broadly, across the study: Beta-chain transcripts were consistently detected in greater numbers than alpha-chain transcripts, which likely reflects a higher abundance of beta-chain transcripts. The study quantitatively compared TCR alpha and beta repertoires across multiple tumor regions, matched nontumor lung and blood in non-small cell lung cancer. In the raw uncorrected reads, each unique combination of TCR and UMI appeared on average more than ten times. Nonsynonymous mutation counts, determined by whole-exome sequencing of tumor tissue, were related to TCR repertoire features. At surgery, both alpha and beta chains were TCR-sequenced in under 250 tumor regions, over 61 matched nontumor lung samples and some 56 PBMC samples. What the research found in general, with its limitations: Confirming at a functional level the hypothesis that regional TCRs recognize regional mutations was considered to require additional single-cell paired TCR alpha and beta sequencing.

Read against the paper, the sample's time point label means: sample taken at primary tumor resection. For TCR sequencing, whole RNA was extracted from tumor and nontumor lung tissue, or from cryopreserved PBMC samples, and no cell sorting was done. The donors were more than 65 patients from the lung TRACERx cohort who had early-stage, untreated non-small cell lung cancer. A patient was chosen for TCR sequencing only when enough RNA was available from at least two tumor regions. Before being selected, tumor and adjacent nontumor lung specimens were reviewed by a lung pathologist. This clonotype was recorded many times. The specificity of this receptor is unknown. Base-call qualities are not available, and no considerably larger clone is one nucleotide away. The library relied on 5' RACE. The sequencing machine was a NextSeq 500. To allow correction of PCR and sequencing errors, the TCR library protocol tagged every TCR cDNA molecule with a unique molecular identifier. As for the authors' bioinformatics: Decombinator tools were used for TCR identification, UMI-based error correction and CDR3 extraction. TCRs above a frequency of 2 per 1,000, corresponding to the top 1% of the tumor frequency distribution, were defined as expanded. Rényi diversity was computed with the R vegan package after subsampling each repertoire 100 times to 5,000 TCRs. CDR3 similarity networks were constructed using string-kernel similarity of amino acid triplets, with links drawn between CDR3s whose pairwise similarity was above 0.82. The raw public reads went through TCRdb reprocessing: fastp at Q25, MiXCR clone calling, in-frame beta chains kept. Entries that share a CDR3 protein sequence are merged under the most common genes and DNA. TCRdb's processing, not the authors' own work, is the source of the V and J calls. This sample comprises roughly 6,900 distinct CDR3 sequences, 5.4% of them detected only once. The ten largest make up approximately 9% of the sample.

Measured from the cysteine to the phenylalanine, the CDR3 is 15 residues long. Only the CDR3 region is kept as DNA, spanning 45 bases read in frame from base 1. Unmatched junction bases come to 15, with V trimmed by 6 bases and J by 7 bases. The germline V gene encodes CDR1 MNHEY and CDR2 SMNVEV (reference sequence). Sequences were derived from normal lung tissue next to the tumor, sampled at surgery. Here the chain combines TRBV27 and TRBJ2-7; the junction holds 7 bases that match TRBD2. The TCR was taken from a female donor with early-stage non-small cell lung cancer. The DNA reads TGTGCCAGCAGATCTCCGTCTGCGGGAGTCGCAGAGCAGTACTTC. This yields the protein CASRSPSAGVAEQYF.